This T cell receptor (beta chain) was obtained from a study of cytomegalovirus exposure and HLA in healthy donors. The PCR had 60 Vbeta and 13 Jbeta primers. Only in-frame clones appear in the TCRdb table, and some are missing; sequencing was by immunoSEQ multiplex PCR. The data show roughly 190,000 clones, around 84% seen once. With regard to this clone: As yet, its antigen is unknown.

V dropped 4 bases and J dropped 7 bases, with 9 bases sitting between them. The CDR3 sequence is 13 residues long. Germline V gene data show CDR1 as SGHNT and CDR2 as YYREEE (reference sequence). General observations from the study: It has been reported that TCR beta sequences accurately predicted the HLA-A and HLA-B alleles of most subjects. There were some public TCRs occurring in many donors, but most TCR sequences were rare. In a later analysis, a missense DCLRE1C variant was linked to TCR beta V- and J-gene trimming. Sequencing depth across donors, presence/absence analyses assumed, was roughly uniform.

Specimen: PBMCs. The genes are TRBV5-4 and TRBJ1-6; unclear D gene. The receptor's source is a woman under 30 in good health and CMV-seronegative. CDR3 coding DNA: TGTGCCAGCAGCCGCACGGGAAATTCACCCCTCCACTTT. Translating it yields CASSRTGNSPLHF.